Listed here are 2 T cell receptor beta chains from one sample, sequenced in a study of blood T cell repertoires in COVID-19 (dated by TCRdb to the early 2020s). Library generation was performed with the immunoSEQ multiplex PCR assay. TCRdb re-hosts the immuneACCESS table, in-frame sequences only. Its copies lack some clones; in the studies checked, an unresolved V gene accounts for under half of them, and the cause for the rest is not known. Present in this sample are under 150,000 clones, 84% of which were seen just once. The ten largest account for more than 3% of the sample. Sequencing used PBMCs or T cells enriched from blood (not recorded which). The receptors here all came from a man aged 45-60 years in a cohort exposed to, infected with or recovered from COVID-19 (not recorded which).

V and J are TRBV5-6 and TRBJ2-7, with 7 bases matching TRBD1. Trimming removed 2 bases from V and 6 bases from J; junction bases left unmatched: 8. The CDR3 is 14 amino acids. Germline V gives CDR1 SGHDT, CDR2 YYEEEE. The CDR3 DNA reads TGTGCCAGCAGCTTAGACAGGGCCTCGTTCGAGCAGTACTTC. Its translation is CASSLDRASFEQYF.

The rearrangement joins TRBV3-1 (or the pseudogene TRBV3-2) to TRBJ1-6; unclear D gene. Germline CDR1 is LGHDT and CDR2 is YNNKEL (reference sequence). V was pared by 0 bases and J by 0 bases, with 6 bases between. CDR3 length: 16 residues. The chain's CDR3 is CASSQDRSSYNSPLHF. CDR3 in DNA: TGTGCCAGCAGCCAAGACAGAAGCTCCTATAATTCACCCCTCCACTTT.